This is a list of T cell receptor beta chains from one sample in a study of blood T cells in healthy people across ages. Via MiXCR, TCRdb re-called the 5' RACE reads, giving one row per CDR3 protein. The sample includes 1 million or so distinct CDR3 sequences, around 43% of them seen just once. Sequencing used blood. The receptors come from a woman in her fifties or sixties in good health. Both conserved end residues are part of each CDR3. The order of the fields is D gene, clone size, J gene, V gene, CDR3 DNA, CDR3 protein. D genes are given only for firm matches. Where a row states a size, it is once, few, many or the class of an expanded clone; other rows omit it.

TRBD2,.,TRBJ2-3,TRBV29-1,TGCAGCGGTAGGACTAGCGTGTTAACAGATACGCAGTATTTT,CSGRTSVLTDTQYF
.,.,TRBJ2-2,TRBV12-3/TRBV12-4,TGTGCCAGCAGTTTAAAACAGGGCCTACAGAACACCGGGGAGCTGTTTTTT,CASSLKQGLQNTGELFF
.,.,TRBJ2-1,TRBV7-6,TGTGCCAGCAGCGCTTGGGACTTCTCCTACAATGAGCAGTTCTTC,CASSAWDFSYNEQFF
TRBD1,.,TRBJ2-6,TRBV12-3/TRBV12-4,TGTGCCAGCAGCCACCGGGACAGCGGCGTCTCTGGGGCCAACGTCCTGACTTTC,CASSHRDSGVSGANVLTF
.,.,TRBJ2-5,TRBV20-1,TGCAGTGCTAGTTTTAACCAAGAGACCCAGTACTTC,CSASFNQETQYF
.,.,TRBJ2-1,TRBV20-1,TGCAGTGCTAGCGGGAGTAGCCACAATGAGCAGTTCTTC,CSASGSSHNEQFF
TRBD2,.,TRBJ2-7,TRBV6-2/TRBV6-3,TGTGCCAGCAGTGGAACCCAACAGGCGGGAGTGGCCTACGAGCAGTACTTC,CASSGTQQAGVAYEQYF
TRBD2,few,TRBJ2-7,TRBV4-1,TGCGCCAGCAGCCCCACTGCGGACTTCAAGCGGGGATTCCACGAGCAGTACTTC,CASSPTADFKRGFHEQYF
.,.,TRBJ2-1,TRBV28,TGTGCCAGCAGTTTCGCGGGGCCCACAATGACGCAGTTCTTC,CASSFAGPTMTQFF
TRBD1,many,TRBJ2-1,TRBV29-1,TGCAGCGTTGTACAGGGGGCGCGCAATGAGCAGTTCTTC,CSVVQGARNEQFF
TRBD1,.,TRBJ2-6,TRBV7-9,TGTGCCATCCCCGGGACAGGGTCTGGGGCCAACGTCCTGACTTTC,CAIPGTGSGANVLTF
TRBD1,few,TRBJ2-5,TRBV6-1,TGTGCCAGCAGTGTAGGACAGGGTTGGCAAGAGACCCAGTACTTC,CASSVGQGWQETQYF
TRBD2,.,TRBJ2-7,TRBV27,TGTGCCAGTCGACCATCGGGAGGGCCGTACGAGCAGTACTTC,CASRPSGGPYEQYF
TRBD1,.,TRBJ2-7,TRBV7-9,TGTGCCAGCAGCTTTACCCCGGGACAGGGGTCTTCCTACAATGAGCAGTACTTC,CASSFTPGQGSSYNEQYF
.,few,TRBJ1-2,TRBV7-2,TGTGCCAGCAGCTTATCGGACACTAACTATGGCTACACCTTC,CASSLSDTNYGYTF
.,few,TRBJ2-2,TRBV10-3,TGTGCCACAGGGGTACCGGACACCGGGGAGCTGTTTTTT,CATGVPDTGELFF
TRBD1,.,TRBJ2-7,TRBV3-1,TGTGCCAGCAGCCCACCGGGACAGTCCTCGCAGTACTTC,CASSPPGQSSQYF
.,once,TRBJ1-1,TRBV5-1,TGCGCCAGCAGCTTGGATGGGGTCAGAATGAACACTGAAGCTTTCTTT,CASSLDGVRMNTEAFF
.,.,TRBJ1-1,TRBV29-1,TGCAGCGGGGGGAGGCAGGGAAGTGAAGCTTTCTTT,CSGGRQGSEAFF
.,.,TRBJ2-5,TRBV6-5,TGTGCCAGCAGTTACTCCGCAGGTCGGAAGACCCAGTACTTC,CASSYSAGRKTQYF
.,.,TRBJ1-5,TRBV20-1,TGCAGTGCGACCCCCATCAGTGGCAGTCAGCCCCAGCATTTT,CSATPISGSQPQHF
.,.,TRBJ2-7,TRBV12-3/TRBV12-4,TGTGCCAGCAGTTTTCCTGGTCCGGGATCCAATGAGCAGTACTTC,CASSFPGPGSNEQYF
TRBD2,.,TRBJ2-7,TRBV3-1,TGTGCCAGCAGCCAAGGCGGTGGCGGGAGGTTCGGCGAGCAGTACTTC,CASSQGGGGRFGEQYF
.,few,TRBJ2-1,TRBV7-8,TGTGCCAGCAGCCCCCTCCGTGTGTACAATGAGCAGTTCTTC,CASSPLRVYNEQFF
.,.,TRBJ2-7,TRBV6-1,TGTGCCAGCATGATTGCTAAAGTACTAATCTACGAGCAGTACTTC,CASMIAKVLIYEQYF
.,.,TRBJ2-5,TRBV20-1,TGCAGTGCCCCAGAGCTAGGGGAGACCCAGTACTTC,CSAPELGETQYF
TRBD2,.,TRBJ2-5,TRBV15,TGTGCCCCCAGCAGAGATGGGCGGGAGGGTGGCCAGTACTTC,CAPSRDGREGGQYF
.,.,TRBJ2-7,TRBV7-8,TGTGCCAGCAGCTTAGCGCAACACTACGAGCAGTACTTC,CASSLAQHYEQYF
TRBD2,once,TRBJ2-7,TRBV5-1,TGCGCCAGCAGTTCCGCGGGAGAGGGGAATGAGCAGTACTTC,CASSSAGEGNEQYF
.,.,TRBJ2-4,TRBV7-2,TGTGCCAGCAGCCCAACACAAAACATTCAGTACTTC,CASSPTQNIQYF
TRBD1,few,TRBJ2-7,TRBV20-1,TGCAGTGCCAACAACCCGGGACAGTCTCTTGATGAGCAGTACTTC,CSANNPGQSLDEQYF
.,.,TRBJ2-5,TRBV5-1,TGCGCCAGCAGCTTGGGGACGGCGGGACGAGAGACCCAGTACTTC,CASSLGTAGRETQYF
TRBD2,.,TRBJ2-7,TRBV6-5,TGTGCCAGCAGTTCTAGAGGCGGGAGGGCCGCGCAGTACTTC,CASSSRGGRAAQYF
.,few,TRBJ2-7,TRBV28,TGTGCCAGTACGGGGGACACAGTCCTACACTACGAGCAGTACTTC,CASTGDTVLHYEQYF
TRBD2,.,TRBJ2-5,TRBV27,TGTGCCAGCAGTCCTCTAGCGGGAGGGCCCTTAGGGACCCAGTACTTC,CASSPLAGGPLGTQYF
.,.,TRBJ1-1,TRBV6-5,TGTGCCAGCAGTTACTTTGGGGTTACTGAAGCTTTCTTT,CASSYFGVTEAFF
.,.,TRBJ2-7,TRBV2,TGTGCCAGCAGTGGGGCGAGGGGAGTATCCTACGAGCAGTACTTC,CASSGARGVSYEQYF
.,few,TRBJ2-3,TRBV7-6,TGTGCCAGCACCCCCGGGCCGAGGAGCACAGATACGCAGTATTTT,CASTPGPRSTDTQYF
TRBD2,few,TRBJ2-3,TRBV5-1,TGCGCCAGCAGCGGGAGGGGAAGCACAGATACGCAGTATTTT,CASSGRGSTDTQYF
.,.,TRBJ1-6,TRBV14,TGTGCCAGCAGCCAAGTTCTAAGTTCACCCCTCCACTTT,CASSQVLSSPLHF
.,.,TRBJ2-1,TRBV20-1,TGCAGTGCCCTCAGGGTAGCGGTCTCCTACAATGAGCAGTTCTTC,CSALRVAVSYNEQFF
.,.,TRBJ2-3,TRBV7-3,TGTGCCAGCAGCTCAACTCTTAGTCAAGGGCCAGATACGCAGTATTTT,CASSSTLSQGPDTQYF
.,.,TRBJ1-2,TRBV10-3,TGTGCCATCAGGGAGAACTTTTTGTCTGATGGCTACACCTTC,CAIRENFLSDGYTF
.,.,TRBJ2-3,TRBV14,TGTGCCAGCAGCCTAAAGGGTCGCACTAGCACAGATACGCAGTATTTT,CASSLKGRTSTDTQYF
TRBD1,.,TRBJ2-5,TRBV4-2,TGTGCCAGCAGCCAAGAGATTTCCAGGGGGCAAGAGACCCAGTACTTC,CASSQEISRGQETQYF
.,.,TRBJ2-5,TRBV7-9,TGTGCCAGCAGCTTAGCGGGACTGTGGGAGACCCAGTACTTC,CASSLAGLWETQYF
.,.,TRBJ2-4,TRBV5-1,TGCGCCAGCAGCTTGGTCCTGGGTGGATCCTACAATGAGCAGTACTTC,CASSLVLGGSYNEQYF
TRBD1,few,TRBJ2-7,TRBV25-1,TGTGCCAGCTCCGGGACAGGGGGCTTCGAGCAGTACTTC,CASSGTGGFEQYF
TRBD2,.,TRBJ2-7,TRBV24-1,TGTGCCACCAGAGAGAGCGGGAGGAGGTCTGAGCAGTACTTC,CATRESGRRSEQYF
.,.,TRBJ2-3,TRBV7-9,TGTGCCAGCAGCTTAGCGACCAGGCCGGGCACAGATACGCAGTATTTT,CASSLATRPGTDTQYF
.,.,TRBJ2-5,TRBV10-3,TGTGCCACCAGATTGAGACAGAACCAAGAGACCCAGTACTTC,CATRLRQNQETQYF
.,.,TRBJ2-1,TRBV29-1,TGCAGCGTTGTAAGACTCGGTGAGCAGTTCTTC,CSVVRLGEQFF
.,few,TRBJ2-7,TRBV7-2,TGTGCCAGCAGCTTAGACTTCGAGGAGGGTATTTACGAGCAGTACTTC,CASSLDFEEGIYEQYF
TRBD2,few,TRBJ2-5,TRBV19,TGTGCCAGTAGTATCGGCCGCGGGAGTGAGACCCAGTACTTC,CASSIGRGSETQYF
TRBD1,.,TRBJ2-7,TRBV2,TGTGCCAGCAGGAGGGTCGGGACAGAATCCTACGAGCAGTACTTC,CASRRVGTESYEQYF
TRBD1,.,TRBJ2-7,TRBV12-3/TRBV12-4,TGTGCCAGCAGTGCCCCCGGGACAGGGCTCTCCTACGAGCAGTACTTC,CASSAPGTGLSYEQYF
.,.,TRBJ2-5,TRBV20-1,TGCAGTGCAAGGACGGGACGGGGTTGGGCCCAGTACTTC,CSARTGRGWAQYF
TRBD2,many,TRBJ2-7,TRBV20-1,TGCAGTGCTAGCGAGGTAGCGGGAGCCTCCTACGAGCAGTACTTC,CSASEVAGASYEQYF
.,.,TRBJ2-1,TRBV29-1,TGCAGCGTTGAAGTTGGGGCCGAGCAGTTCTTC,CSVEVGAEQFF